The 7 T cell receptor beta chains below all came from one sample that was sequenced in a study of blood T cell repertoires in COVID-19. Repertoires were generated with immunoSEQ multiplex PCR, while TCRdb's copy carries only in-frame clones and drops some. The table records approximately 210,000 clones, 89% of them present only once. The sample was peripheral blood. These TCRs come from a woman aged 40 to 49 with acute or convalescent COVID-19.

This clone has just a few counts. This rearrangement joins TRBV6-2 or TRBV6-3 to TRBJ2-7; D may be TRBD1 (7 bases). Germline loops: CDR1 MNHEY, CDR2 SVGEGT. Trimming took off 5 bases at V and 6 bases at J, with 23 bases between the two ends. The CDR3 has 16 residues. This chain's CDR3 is CASSRGTAQLLSEQYV. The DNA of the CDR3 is TGTGCCAGCAGTCGCGGGACAGCTCAACTACTTAGCGAGCAGTACGTC.

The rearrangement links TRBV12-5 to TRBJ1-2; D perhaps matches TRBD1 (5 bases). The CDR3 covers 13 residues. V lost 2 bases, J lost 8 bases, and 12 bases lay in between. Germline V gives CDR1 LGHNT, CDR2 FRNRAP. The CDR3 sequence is CASGLSGVGGYTF. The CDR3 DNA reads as TGTGCTAGTGGTTTGTCGGGGGTGGGAGGCTACACCTTC.

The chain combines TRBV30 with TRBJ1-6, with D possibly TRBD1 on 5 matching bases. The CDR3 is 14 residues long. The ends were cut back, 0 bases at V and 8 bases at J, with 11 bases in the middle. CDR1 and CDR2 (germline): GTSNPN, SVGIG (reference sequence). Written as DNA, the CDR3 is TGTGCCTGGAGTGTCTTGGGGCCTCATTCACCCCTCCACTTT. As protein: CAWSVLGPHSPLHF.

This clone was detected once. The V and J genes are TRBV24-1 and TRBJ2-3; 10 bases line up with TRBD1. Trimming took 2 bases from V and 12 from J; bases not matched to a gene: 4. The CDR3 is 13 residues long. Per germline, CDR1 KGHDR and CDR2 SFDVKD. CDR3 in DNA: TGTGCCACCAGTGATTCCGGACAGGGGGGCCAGTATTTT. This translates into CATSDSGQGGQYF.

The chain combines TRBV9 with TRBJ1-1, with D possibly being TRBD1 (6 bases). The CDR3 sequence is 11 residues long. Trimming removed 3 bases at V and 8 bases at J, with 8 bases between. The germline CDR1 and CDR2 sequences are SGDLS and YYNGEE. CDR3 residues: CASSGTGEAFF. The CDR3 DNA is TGTGCCAGCAGCGGAACAGGGGAAGCTTTCTTT. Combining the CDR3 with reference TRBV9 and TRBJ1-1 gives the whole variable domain DSGVTQTPKHLITATGQRVTLRCSPRSGDLSVYWYQQSLDQGLQFLIQYYNGEERAKGNILERFSAQQFPDLHSELNLSSLELGDSALYFCASSGTGEAFFGQGTRLTVV.

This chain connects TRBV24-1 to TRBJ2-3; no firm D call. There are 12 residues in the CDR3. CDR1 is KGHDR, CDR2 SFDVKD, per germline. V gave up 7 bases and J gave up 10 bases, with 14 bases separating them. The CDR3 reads CATSDTLFAQYF. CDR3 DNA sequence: TGTGCCACCAGCGACACACTTTTTGCGCAGTATTTT.

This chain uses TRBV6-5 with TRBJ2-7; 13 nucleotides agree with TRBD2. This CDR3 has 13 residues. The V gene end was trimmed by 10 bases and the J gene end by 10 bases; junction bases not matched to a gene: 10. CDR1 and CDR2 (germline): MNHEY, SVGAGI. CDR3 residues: CATGLAGARGQYV. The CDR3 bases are TGTGCCACCGGACTAGCGGGGGCCAGGGGACAGTACGTC.